The next 9 T cell receptor beta chains were all read from a single sample in a study of control samples from healthy donors and cancer patients. The assay was immunoSEQ multiplex PCR, and TCRdb's table has in-frame clones only and misses some. The sample lists around 30,000 clones; less than 95% were seen once. What was sequenced was blood. These receptors were taken from a man aged 60 to 75 in good health.

J is TRBJ1-2 and V is TRBV2; the match to TRBD1 covers 8 bases. With 8 bases clipped from V and 9 bases from J, the junction kept 5 bases outside the gene matches. This CDR3 comprises 11 residues. Germline loops: CDR1 SNHLY, CDR2 FYNNEI. CDR3 sequence (DNA): TGTGCCAGCCGACAGGGGCCGAGCTACACCTTC. Its protein is CASRQGPSYTF.

The chain employs TRBV7-2 and TRBJ2-7; D could derive from TRBD1 or TRBD2 (5 bases each). There are 15 residues in the CDR3. V shed 4 bases and J shed 0 bases, with 13 bases lying between them. The germline V gene has CDR1 SGHTA and CDR2 FQGNSA. CDR3 amino acids: CASSYSWDVSYEQYF. CDR3 nucleotide sequence: TGTGCCAGCAGCTACTCATGGGACGTCTCCTACGAGCAGTACTTC.

The gene calls are TRBV6-2 or TRBV6-3 and TRBJ2-3; the D is unclear. V lost 0 bases, J lost 0 bases, and 13 bases lay in between. The CDR3 is made up of 17 amino acids. CDR1 and CDR2 from the germline V gene are MNHEY and SVGEGT. DNA of the CDR3: TGTGCCAGCAGTTACTCCGCCCCTTTCGTTAGCACAGATACGCAGTATTTT. Translated: CASSYSAPFVSTDTQYF.

This clone has a single count. The chain is built from TRBV7-3 and TRBJ1-1, with D perhaps matching TRBD1 (5 bases). Germline assignment: CDR1 SGHTA and CDR2 FQGTGA. The CDR3 has 18 amino acids. V lost 5 bases to trimming and J lost 2 bases, with 24 bases between them. CDR3 region: CASSPGGVESTGNTEAFF. CDR3 bases: TGTGCCAGCAGCCCTGGGGGGGTGGAATCTACGGGCAACACTGAAGCTTTCTTT.

This clone was seen just once. V and J are TRBV6-5 and TRBJ1-2, with 9 bases matching TRBD1. From germline, CDR1 is MNHEY and CDR2 SVGAGI. CDR3 length: 14 amino acids. J was trimmed by 1 base and V by 7 bases; bases with no gene match: 4. CDR3 sequence reads: CASTPDRGNYGYTF. The DNA of the CDR3 is TGTGCCAGCACCCCGGACAGGGGTAACTATGGCTACACCTTC.

The V gene is TRBV5-4, the J gene TRBJ2-5, with 9 bases aligning to TRBD2. Germline lookup yields CDR1 SGHNT and CDR2 YYREEE (reference sequence). The CDR3 covers 15 residues. With V trimmed by 5 bases and J by 4 bases, 9 bases remained unmatched. In DNA, the CDR3 is TGTGCCAGCAGTCTCGAGCGGGGGGCCCCAGAGACCCAGTACTTC. Translating gives CASSLERGAPETQYF.

V usage is TRBV9 and J usage is TRBJ2-7; the match to TRBD2 covers 11 bases. Germline CDR1 and CDR2: SGDLS and YYNGEE. This CDR3 region has 15 residues. The ends lost 4 bases at V and 6 bases at J; junction bases unmatched: 9. CDR3: CASSQSGTSGGEQYF. The DNA for the CDR3 is TGTGCCAGCAGCCAATCTGGGACTAGCGGCGGCGAGCAGTACTTC.

The chain combines TRBV5-4 with TRBJ2-1; no reliable D call. The CDR3 has 15 amino acids. Germline lookup yields CDR1 SGHNT and CDR2 YYREEE (reference sequence). Trimming pared 7 bases from V and 2 bases from J, leaving 16 bases between. In DNA form, the CDR3 reads TGTGCCAGCGCAGGAATGACCGGCGCCTACAATGAGCAGTTCTTC. Protein: CASAGMTGAYNEQFF.

Turning to this clone: Other DNA sequences from this sample encode an identical CDR3 as well. The chain joins TRBV24-1 to TRBJ2-1, with TRBD2 matching over 9 bases. Per the germline V gene, CDR1 is KGHDR and CDR2 is SFDVKD. The CDR3 runs 17 residues. V trimming: 0 bases; J trimming: 5 bases; junction bases outside the gene matches: 7. The DNA for the CDR3 is TGTGCCACCAGTGATTTGGGCGGGGGGGGTCGTAACAATGAGCAGTTCTTC. Residues: CATSDLGGGGRNNEQFF.